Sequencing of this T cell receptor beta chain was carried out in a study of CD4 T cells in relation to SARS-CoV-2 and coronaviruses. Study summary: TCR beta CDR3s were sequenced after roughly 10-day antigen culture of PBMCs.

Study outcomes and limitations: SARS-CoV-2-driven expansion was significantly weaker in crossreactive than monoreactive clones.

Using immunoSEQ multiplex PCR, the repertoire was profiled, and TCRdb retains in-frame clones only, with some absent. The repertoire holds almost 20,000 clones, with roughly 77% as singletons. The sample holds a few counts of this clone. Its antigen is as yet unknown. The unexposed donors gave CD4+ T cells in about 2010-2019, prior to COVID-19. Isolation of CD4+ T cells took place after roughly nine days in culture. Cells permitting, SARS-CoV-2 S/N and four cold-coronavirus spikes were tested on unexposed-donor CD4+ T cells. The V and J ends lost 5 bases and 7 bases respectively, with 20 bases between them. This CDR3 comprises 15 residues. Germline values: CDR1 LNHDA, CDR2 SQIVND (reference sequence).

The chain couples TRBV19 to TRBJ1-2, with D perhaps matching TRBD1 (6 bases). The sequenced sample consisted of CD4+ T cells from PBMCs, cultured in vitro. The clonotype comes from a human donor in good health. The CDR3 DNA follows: TGTGCCAGTAGTCCAGCAGGAGGGGCGGGGGCTGGCTACACCTTC. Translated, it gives CASSPAGGAGAGYTF.